A selection of T cell receptor beta chains follows, all from one sample in a study of shared clonotypes between healthy human individuals. Assay used: immunoSEQ multiplex PCR; TCRdb lists only in-frame clones, some missing. The table includes 1,400,000 or so clones, approximately 98.5% detected once. Specimen: naive CD4+ T cells sorted from blood. All receptors derive from a man in his thirties or forties in good health. Both conserved end residues are trimmed from each CDR3. The order of the fields is V gene, CDR3 protein.

V: TRBV2
CDR3: ASKEPSGRASEQY

V: TRBV7-7
CDR3: ASSQGTGNNEQF

V: TRBV27
CDR3: ASSPDRVGAQH

V: TRBV7-2
CDR3: ASSLRTTNTGELF

V: TRBV28
CDR3: ASSELRDTNQPQH

V: TRBV19
CDR3: ASSIPTGVHQPQH

V: TRBV7-2
CDR3: ASSLRQGVGYEQY

V: TRBV29-1
CDR3: SAEGLASNNEQF

V: TRBV19
CDR3: ASSLQGGRTEAF

V: TRBV6-6
CDR3: ASSLTSGTNTGELF

V: TRBV19
CDR3: ASSTPSESSGGSYEQY

V: TRBV7-9
CDR3: ATWDRPNEQY

V: TRBV5-6
CDR3: ASSSLEGQETQY

V: TRBV2
CDR3: ASSGAGGGNQPQH

V: TRBV5-1
CDR3: ASSLAPGLEGNEQF